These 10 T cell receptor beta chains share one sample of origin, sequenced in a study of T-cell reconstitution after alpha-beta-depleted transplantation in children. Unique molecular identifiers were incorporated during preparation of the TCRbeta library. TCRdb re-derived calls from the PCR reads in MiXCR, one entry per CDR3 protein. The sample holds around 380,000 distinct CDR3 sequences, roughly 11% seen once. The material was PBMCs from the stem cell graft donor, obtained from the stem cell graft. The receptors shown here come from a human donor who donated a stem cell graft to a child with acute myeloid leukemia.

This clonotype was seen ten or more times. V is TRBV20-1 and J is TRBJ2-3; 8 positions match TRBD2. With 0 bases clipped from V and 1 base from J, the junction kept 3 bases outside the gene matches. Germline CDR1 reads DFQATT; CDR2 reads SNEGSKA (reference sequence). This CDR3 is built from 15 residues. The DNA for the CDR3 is TGCAGTGCTAGAGATTGGCGGGGGGGCACAGATACGCAGTATTTT. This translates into CSARDWRGGTDTQYF.

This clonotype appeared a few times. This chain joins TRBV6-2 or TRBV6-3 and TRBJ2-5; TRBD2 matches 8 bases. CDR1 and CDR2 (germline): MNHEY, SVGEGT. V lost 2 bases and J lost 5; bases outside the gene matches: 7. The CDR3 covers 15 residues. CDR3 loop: CASSYGAGGVETQYF. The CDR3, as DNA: TGTGCCAGCAGTTACGGGGCGGGGGGTGTCGAGACCCAGTACTTC.

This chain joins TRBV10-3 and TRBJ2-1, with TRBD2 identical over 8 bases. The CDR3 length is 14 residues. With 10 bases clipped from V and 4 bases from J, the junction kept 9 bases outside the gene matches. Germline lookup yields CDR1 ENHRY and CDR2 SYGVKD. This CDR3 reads CATHMGTSYNEQFF. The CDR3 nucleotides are TGTGCCACCCACATGGGGACTAGTTACAATGAGCAGTTCTTC.

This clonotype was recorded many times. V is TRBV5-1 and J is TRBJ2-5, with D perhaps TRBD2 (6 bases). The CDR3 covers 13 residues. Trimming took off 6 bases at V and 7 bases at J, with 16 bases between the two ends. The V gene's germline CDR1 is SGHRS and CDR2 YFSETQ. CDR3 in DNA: TGCGCCAGCATAGAACCCGGGGGTGTGACCCAGTACTTC. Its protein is CASIEPGGVTQYF. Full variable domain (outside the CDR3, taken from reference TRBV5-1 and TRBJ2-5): KAGVTQTPRYLIKTRGQQVTLSCSPISGHRSVSWYQQTPGQGLQFLFEYFSETQRNKGNFPGRFSGRQFSNSRSEMNVSTLELGDSALYLCASIEPGGVTQYFGPGTRLLVL.

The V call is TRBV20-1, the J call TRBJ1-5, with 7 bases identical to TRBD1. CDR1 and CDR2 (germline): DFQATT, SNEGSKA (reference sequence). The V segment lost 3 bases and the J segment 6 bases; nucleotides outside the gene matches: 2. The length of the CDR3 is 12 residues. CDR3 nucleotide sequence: TGCAGTGCTAGTCAGGGGGGTCAGCCCCAGCATTTT. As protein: CSASQGGQPQHF.

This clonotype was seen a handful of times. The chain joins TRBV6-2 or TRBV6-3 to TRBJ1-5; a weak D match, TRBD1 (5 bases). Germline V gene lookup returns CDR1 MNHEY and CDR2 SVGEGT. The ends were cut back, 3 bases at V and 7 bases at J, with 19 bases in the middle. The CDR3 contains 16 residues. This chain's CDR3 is CASSYGGGTGDQPQHF. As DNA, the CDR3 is TGTGCCAGCAGTTATGGGGGGGGAACTGGAGACCAGCCCCAGCATTTT.

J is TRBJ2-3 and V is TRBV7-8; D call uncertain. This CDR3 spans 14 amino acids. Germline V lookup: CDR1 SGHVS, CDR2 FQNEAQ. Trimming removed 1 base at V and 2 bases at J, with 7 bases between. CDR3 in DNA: TGTGCCAGCAGCTTAGAACGGATCACAGATACGCAGTATTTT. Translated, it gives CASSLERITDTQYF. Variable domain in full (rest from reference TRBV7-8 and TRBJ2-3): GAGVSQSPRYKVAKRGQDVALRCDPISGHVSLFWYQQALGQGPEFLTYFQNEAQLDKSGLPSDRFFAERPEGSVSTLKIQRTQQEDSAVYLCASSLERITDTQYFGPGTRLTVL.

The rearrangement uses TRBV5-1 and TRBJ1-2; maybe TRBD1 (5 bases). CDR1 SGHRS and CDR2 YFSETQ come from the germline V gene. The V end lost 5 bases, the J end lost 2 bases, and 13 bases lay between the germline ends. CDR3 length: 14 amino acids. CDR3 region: CASRSEGTNYGYTF. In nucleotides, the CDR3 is TGCGCCAGCAGAAGTGAGGGGACCAACTATGGCTACACCTTC.

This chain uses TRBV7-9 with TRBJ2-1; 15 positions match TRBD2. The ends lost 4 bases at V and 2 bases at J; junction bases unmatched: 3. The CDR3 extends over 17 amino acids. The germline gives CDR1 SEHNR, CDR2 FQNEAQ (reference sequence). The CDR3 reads CASSSGLAGGTYNEQFF. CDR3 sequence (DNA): TGTGCCAGCAGCTCGGGACTAGCGGGAGGAACCTACAATGAGCAGTTCTTC. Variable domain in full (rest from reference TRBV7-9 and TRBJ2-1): DTGVSQNPRHKITKRGQNVTFRCDPISEHNRLYWYRQTLGQGPEFLTYFQNEAQLEKSRLLSDRFSAERPKGSFSTLEIQRTEQGDSAMYLCASSSGLAGGTYNEQFFGPGTRLTVL.

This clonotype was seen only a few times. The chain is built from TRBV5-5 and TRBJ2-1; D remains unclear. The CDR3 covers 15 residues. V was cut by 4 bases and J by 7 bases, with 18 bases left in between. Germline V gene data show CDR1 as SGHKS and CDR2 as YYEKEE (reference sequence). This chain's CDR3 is CASSRPGVGSNEQFF. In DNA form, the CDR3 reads TGTGCCAGCAGCAGACCTGGTGTCGGTTCTAATGAGCAGTTCTTC.